These 18 T cell receptor beta chains came from one sample sequenced in a study of blood T cells in healthy people across ages. A second 7 to 11 cycle PCR used barcoded and J-beta primers. TCRdb itself ran the 5' RACE reads through MiXCR, one entry per CDR3 protein. The sample lists about 1,500,000 distinct CDR3 sequences; 28% were seen once. Sequenced material: blood. These receptors came from a woman in her thirties in good health.

There are a few counts of this clonotype. The chain combines TRBV20-1 with TRBJ2-3; D is uncertain. V shed 4 bases and J shed 1 base, with 6 bases lying between them. The germline gives CDR1 DFQATT, CDR2 SNEGSKA (reference sequence). This CDR3 has 12 amino acids. CDR3 sequence (DNA): TGCAGTGCTATTCAGGGCACAGATACGCAGTATTTT. This translates into CSAIQGTDTQYF.

The chain uses TRBV24-1 and TRBJ2-2; the match to TRBD1 covers 7 bases. Germline CDR1 reads KGHDR; CDR2 reads SFDVKD. Unmatched junction bases numbered 7, after V lost 4 bases and J lost 3 bases. This CDR3 spans 16 amino acids. CDR3 coding DNA: TGTGCCACCAGTGACGCCGGGACAGCGGACACCGGGGAGCTGTTTTTT. Encoded protein: CATSDAGTADTGELFF.

The chain links TRBV13 to TRBJ2-1; the match to TRBD1 covers 10 bases. Germline CDR1 PRHDT, CDR2 FYEKMQ (reference sequence). The CDR3 has 16 residues. J was trimmed by 11 bases and V by 5 bases; bases with no gene match: 15. CDR3 residues: CASSASDRGPGNKQFF. CDR3 nucleotide sequence: TGTGCCAGCAGCGCCTCCGACAGGGGGCCAGGAAATAAGCAGTTCTTC. The variable domain in full, with the rest retrieved from reference TRBV13 and TRBJ2-1, is AAGVIQSPRHLIKEKRETATLKCYPIPRHDTVYWYQQGPGQDPQFLISFYEKMQSDKGSIPDRFSAQQFSDYHSELNMSSLELGDSALYFCASSASDRGPGNKQFFGPGTRLTVL.

This clonotype was detected a few times. This chain links TRBV6-6 with TRBJ2-3; D is perhaps TRBD2 (6 bases). The CDR3 extends over 15 amino acids. Germline assignment: CDR1 MNHNY and CDR2 SVGAGI (reference sequence). V gave up 6 bases and J gave up 4 bases, with 17 bases separating them. CDR3 region: CASSPFGGDPDTQYF. The CDR3 bases are TGTGCCAGCAGCCCCTTTGGAGGGGACCCAGATACGCAGTATTTT.

This clonotype was seen more than once but under ten times. The rearrangement joins TRBV6-5 to TRBJ1-5; 8 bases align to TRBD1. With V trimmed by 5 bases and J by 7 bases, 7 bases remained unmatched. The germline V gene encodes CDR1 MNHEY and CDR2 SVGAGI. The CDR3 length is 14 residues. The CDR3 nucleotides are TGTGCCAGCAGTCCTGGGACAGGTAAACAGCCCCAGCATTTT. Its protein is CASSPGTGKQPQHF.

In this sample, this clonotype turned up many times. Germline is not matched at one junction end, which may reflect a read error. The chain uses TRBV2 and TRBJ2-6; D call uncertain. The CDR3 is made up of 14 amino acids. CDR1 is SNHLY and CDR2 is FYNNEI in the germline V gene. The DNA of the CDR3 is TGCGCCAGCAGCGAGAGCTCTGGGGCCAACGTCCTGACTTTC. Its protein product is CASSESSGANVLTF. Full variable domain (missing parts from reference TRBV2 and TRBJ2-6): EPEVTQTPSHQVTQMGQEVILRCVPISNHLYFYWYRQILGQKVEFLVSFYNNEISEKSEIFDDQFSVERPDGSNFTLKIRSTKLEDSAMYFCASSESSGANVLTFGAGSRLTVL.

This clonotype came up a few times. V and J are TRBV12-3 or TRBV12-4 and TRBJ1-4, with D possibly being TRBD1 (5 bases). Trimming cost V 6 bases and J 0 bases, with 17 bases left between them. The CDR3 runs 17 residues. The CDR3 is CASSHLPLTATNEKLFF. In DNA, the CDR3 is TGTGCCAGCAGCCACCTGCCCTTGACAGCAACTAATGAAAAACTGTTTTTT.

The V and J genes are TRBV20-1 and TRBJ2-1, with TRBD2 matching over 8 bases. The J call may be mistaken, given a closer DNA end match to TRBJ2-7. The CDR3 has 16 residues. From germline, CDR1 is DFQATT and CDR2 SNEGSKA (reference sequence). The CDR3 DNA reads as TGCAGTGCTAGGATGCCGGCGGGGGGTACCTACAATGAGCAGTACTTC. It is translated as CSARMPAGGTYNEQYF.

The gene calls are TRBV29-1 and TRBJ1-1; TRBD1 matches 9 bases. CDR1 is SQVTM and CDR2 is ANQGSEA in the germline V gene. Trimming at V came to 5 bases and at J to 3 bases, leaving 13 bases not matched to a gene. The CDR3 is 16 residues long. CDR3 nucleotide sequence: TGCAGCGTTTCCCGCCGGGACAGGGCTCGGGACACTGAAGCTTTCTTT. It specifies CSVSRRDRARDTEAFF.

With respect to this clonotype: A much larger clone differs from this one at a single base, so this may be a read error. The chain links TRBV15 to TRBJ2-5, with D perhaps matching TRBD1 (6 bases). TRBJ2-7 explains the end of the DNA better; the J call may be wrong. The germline V gene has CDR1 LNHNV and CDR2 YYDKDF (reference sequence). The CDR3 totals 16 residues. CDR3 DNA: TGTGCCACCAGCGCCACCTCAGGGGTGGTAACCTACGAGCAGTACTTC. Translating gives CATSATSGVVTYEQYF.

The table lists this clonotype with many counts. The V and J genes are TRBV4-3 and TRBJ2-7, with TRBD1 identical over 8 bases. This CDR3 has 16 residues. Losses at the gene ends were 1 base for V and 2 bases for J; bases not matched to a gene: 7. CDR1 and CDR2 from the germline V gene are LGHNA and YSLEER. The CDR3, as DNA: TGCGCCAGCAGCCAAGCGCCGGCGACAGGGGCCTACGAGCAGTACTTC. Its protein product is CASSQAPATGAYEQYF.

CDR3 nucleotides: TGCAGTGCTAGAGGGTGGCCAGTGAACACTGAAGCTTTCTTT. It yields the protein CSARGWPVNTEAFF. V usage is TRBV20-1 and J usage is TRBJ1-1; D unclear. The V end was cut by 1 base, the J end by 0 bases, with 9 bases between. Looked up from germline, CDR1 is DFQATT and CDR2 is SNEGSKA (reference sequence). This CDR3 comprises 14 residues.

V and J are TRBV10-3 and TRBJ2-5, with TRBD2 matching 8 bases. V was clipped by 8 bases and J by 1 base; unmatched bases: 6. The CDR3 has 14 residues. Looked up from germline, CDR1 is ENHRY and CDR2 is SYGVKD. The CDR3 here is CAISGTSPQETQYF. The CDR3 DNA reads as TGTGCCATCTCCGGGACTAGTCCCCAAGAGACCCAGTACTTC.

The CDR3 nucleotides read TGTGCCAGCAGCGTAGGGACTCAGGGGAGGACAGATACGCAGTATTTT. This sequence encodes CASSVGTQGRTDTQYF. The chain is built from TRBV9 and TRBJ2-3; perhaps D is TRBD1 or TRBD2 (6 bases each). The CDR3 extends over 16 amino acids. Germline V CDR1 and CDR2: SGDLS, YYNGEE. Trimming left V 0 bases short and J 3 bases short, with 14 bases between.

This clonotype was found a few times. The V call is TRBV20-1, the J call TRBJ2-5, with TRBD2 as a possible D gene (6 bases). Trimming took off 0 bases at V and 2 bases at J, with 13 bases between the two ends. Germline loops: CDR1 DFQATT, CDR2 SNEGSKA (reference sequence). The CDR3 sequence is 15 residues long. CDR3 in amino acids: CSARDQTRPQETQYF. CDR3 sequence (DNA): TGCAGTGCTAGAGATCAGACTAGACCTCAAGAGACCCAGTACTTC.

The chain links TRBV10-3 to TRBJ2-5, with TRBD1 matching 9 bases. Per the germline V gene, CDR1 is ENHRY and CDR2 is SYGVKD. V was pared by 6 bases and J by 5 bases, with 10 bases of the junction left unmatched. This CDR3 is built from 15 residues. DNA for the CDR3: TGTGCCATCAGGGGGCCGGGACAGGGCCGGGAGACCCAGTACTTC. It encodes CAIRGPGQGRETQYF.

The chain employs TRBV4-1 and TRBJ2-7; a possible D gene is TRBD1 (6 bases). Per the germline V gene, CDR1 is MGHRA and CDR2 is YSYEKL. With 2 bases removed from V and 6 bases from J, the gap between germline ends came to 14 bases. The CDR3 spans 14 residues. The CDR3 loop reads CASSQWTVSREQYF. The DNA for the CDR3 is TGCGCCAGCAGCCAATGGACAGTATCACGCGAGCAGTACTTC.

With respect to this clonotype: This may stem from a read error, because a much larger clone lies one nucleotide away. The J gene is TRBJ2-5, the V gene TRBV15; 9 bases align to TRBD2. The CDR3 sequence is 17 residues long. Per germline, CDR1 LNHNV and CDR2 YYDKDF (reference sequence). V was pared by 0 bases and J by 7 bases, with 12 bases of the junction left unmatched. The CDR3, as DNA: TGTGCCACCAGCAGAGAACTAGCGGGCTCTCGGGGAGGGACCCAGTACTTC. It specifies CATSRELAGSRGGTQYF.